The 26 T cell receptor beta chains in this list originate from one sample, sequenced in a study of shared clonotypes between healthy human individuals. The assay was immunoSEQ multiplex PCR, and TCRdb's table has in-frame clones only and misses some. The data hold some 2 million clones, with less than 95% observed a single time. Naive CD8 cells lacked CD45RO and underwent positive selection for CCR7, leaving out terminally differentiated effector memory CD45RA+ cells. Sequences were obtained from naive CD8+ T cells sorted from blood. The receptors come from a young man in good health.

The CDR3 sequence: CAWSADREMNTEAFF. In nucleotides, the CDR3 is TGTGCCTGGAGTGCCGACAGGGAAATGAACACTGAAGCTTTCTTT. V usage is TRBV30 and J usage is TRBJ1-1; TRBD1 matches 7 bases. Trimming at V came to 1 base and at J to 0 bases, leaving 5 bases not matched to a gene. Germline lookup yields CDR1 GTSNPN and CDR2 SVGIG (reference sequence). This CDR3 is built from 15 residues.

The V and J genes are TRBV6-1 and TRBJ2-7; 11 nucleotides agree with TRBD2. V lost 2 bases to trimming and J lost 6 bases; unmatched junction nucleotides: 9. The CDR3 totals 16 residues. The germline V gene encodes CDR1 MNHNS and CDR2 SASEGT. CDR3: CASSEWASGGIFEQYF. In DNA form, the CDR3 reads TGTGCCAGCAGTGAATGGGCTAGCGGGGGGATCTTCGAGCAGTACTTC.

The chain uses TRBV10-3 and TRBJ1-1; D gene unclear. The V and J ends lost 3 bases and 1 base respectively, with 12 bases between them. This CDR3 contains 15 residues. Germline assignment: CDR1 ENHRY and CDR2 SYGVKD. CDR3 loop: CAISDPISGNTEAFF. The CDR3 DNA is TGTGCCATCAGTGATCCGATCTCAGGGAACACTGAAGCTTTCTTT.

The gene calls are TRBV7-9 and TRBJ2-7, with D possibly TRBD2 on 6 matching bases. Per germline, CDR1 SEHNR and CDR2 FQNEAQ (reference sequence). The CDR3 totals 15 residues. V lost 1 base to trimming and J lost 4 bases, with 14 bases between them. For the CDR3, the DNA is TGTGCCAGCAGCTTAGTGGGGGGACCCGAATACGAGCAGTACTTC. As protein: CASSLVGGPEYEQYF. The full variable domain, with the rest looked up from reference TRBV7-9 and TRBJ2-7, is DTGVSQNPRHKITKRGQNVTFRCDPISEHNRLYWYRQTLGQGPEFLTYFQNEAQLEKSRLLSDRFSAERPKGSFSTLEIQRTEQGDSAMYLCASSLVGGPEYEQYFGPGTRLTVT.

The rearrangement joins TRBV28 to TRBJ2-3; perhaps TRBD2 as D (7 bases). The germline gives CDR1 MDHEN, CDR2 SYDVKM. The CDR3 extends over 13 amino acids. DNA for the CDR3: TGTGCTTGGGGCGGGGGCGAGGCAGATACGCAGTATTTT. This gives the protein CAWGGGEADTQYF.

The chain is built from TRBV5-5 and TRBJ2-7, with 7 bases matching TRBD2. This CDR3 has 15 residues. V lost 6 bases and J lost 1; bases outside the gene matches: 10. Germline lookup yields CDR1 SGHKS and CDR2 YYEKEE (reference sequence). The CDR3 loop is CASTLNGRPSYEQYF. CDR3 nucleotide sequence: TGTGCCAGCACCCTCAACGGGAGGCCTTCCTACGAGCAGTACTTC.

This chain connects TRBV4-1 to TRBJ2-7; 10 bases align to TRBD2. With 1 base clipped from V and 4 bases from J, the junction kept 7 bases outside the gene matches. Germline V CDR1 and CDR2: MGHRA, YSYEKL. The CDR3 consists of 16 residues. Here the CDR3 DNA reads TGCGCCAGCAGCCAAGTATCGGCTAGCGGGGGTTACGAGCAGTACTTC. It translates to CASSQVSASGGYEQYF.

Note on this clone: Other DNA sequences within the sample encode an identical CDR3. The gene calls are TRBV9 and TRBJ2-1, with 7 positions matching TRBD2. The CDR3 has 15 residues. From germline, CDR1 is SGDLS and CDR2 YYNGEE. With V trimmed by 4 bases and J by 4 bases, 8 bases remained unmatched. This chain's CDR3 is CASSLGLAEYNEQFF. For the CDR3, the DNA is TGTGCCAGCAGCCTCGGGCTAGCGGAATACAATGAGCAGTTCTTC.

On this clone: An end of the junction does not agree with germline; a read error may underlie this. The gene calls are TRBV29-1 and TRBJ1-1; no definite D call. The length of the CDR3 is 8 residues. Germline assignment: CDR1 SQVTM and CDR2 ANQGSEA. CDR3 DNA: TGCAGCCTCCGGAAGAAGGTCTTT. Translation gives CSLRKKVF.

DNA of the CDR3: TGTGCCAGCAGTCCGGGACTAGCGGGAAAGTACGAGCAGTACTTC. Translating it yields CASSPGLAGKYEQYF. V usage is TRBV27 and J usage is TRBJ2-7; 13 nucleotides align to TRBD2. Unmatched junction bases numbered 5, after V lost 5 bases and J lost 4 bases. This CDR3 has 15 residues. Germline loops: CDR1 MNHEY, CDR2 SMNVEV (reference sequence).

V usage is TRBV9 and J usage is TRBJ2-7, with D tentatively TRBD1 or TRBD2 (5 bases each). The V end was cut by 2 bases, the J end by 6 bases, with 15 bases between. The CDR3 loop spans 14 amino acids. Germline CDR1 is SGDLS and CDR2 is YYNGEE. This CDR3 reads CASSVDWVGAEQYF. DNA for the CDR3: TGTGCCAGCAGCGTCGACTGGGTCGGGGCCGAGCAGTACTTC.

The V gene is TRBV10-3, the J gene TRBJ2-7, with 11 bases identical to TRBD2. CDR1 and CDR2 (germline): ENHRY, SYGVKD. The V and J ends lost 4 bases and 4 bases, in that order; junction bases with no gene match: 3. CDR3 length equals 14 residues. CDR3 sequence reads: CAISGTSGSYEQYF. The CDR3 DNA follows: TGTGCCATCAGTGGTACTAGCGGGAGTTACGAGCAGTACTTC.

This sequence joins TRBV4-1 and TRBJ2-1; D is uncertain. CDR3 length: 14 residues. From germline, CDR1 is MGHRA and CDR2 YSYEKL. V was pared by 1 base and J by 8 bases, with 12 bases between. CDR3 residues: CASSQVSPEDEQFF. The CDR3 bases are TGCGCCAGCAGCCAAGTTAGCCCTGAGGATGAGCAGTTCTTC.

The chain recombines TRBV19 with TRBJ2-7; tentatively, D is TRBD2 (5 bases). Trimming took 9 bases from V and 1 from J, leaving 13 bases between them. The CDR3 has 13 amino acids. From germline, CDR1 is LNHDA and CDR2 SQIVND (reference sequence). Written as DNA, the CDR3 is TGTGCCAGCGGACCCGGGGTTTCCTACGAGCAGTACTTC. It translates to CASGPGVSYEQYF. Drawing the rest from reference TRBV19 and TRBJ2-7, the complete variable domain is DGGITQSPKYLFRKEGQNVTLSCEQNLNHDAMYWYRQDPGQGLRLIYYSQIVNDFQKGDIAEGYSVSREKKESFPLTVTSAQKNPTAFYLCASGPGVSYEQYFGPGTRLTVT.

Notes on this clone: Other DNA variants within this sample encode the same CDR3. The chain recombines TRBV5-6 with TRBJ2-2, with D possibly TRBD1 on 6 matching bases. The V and J ends lost 5 bases and 1 base respectively, with 6 bases between them. CDR3 size: 13 residues. Germline values: CDR1 SGHDT, CDR2 YYEEEE. The CDR3 DNA reads as TGTGCCAGCAGGACAGGGAACACCGGGGAGCTGTTTTTT. This gives the protein CASRTGNTGELFF.

The chain employs TRBV5-1 and TRBJ2-5, with D possibly matching TRBD2 (5 bases). CDR1 and CDR2 (germline): SGHRS, YFSETQ. This CDR3 comprises 14 residues. V dropped 4 bases and J dropped 5 bases, with 15 bases sitting between them. CDR3 sequence reads: CASSPNWERETQYF. The CDR3 region has the DNA TGCGCCAGCAGCCCCAACTGGGAGAGGGAGACCCAGTACTTC.

The genes are TRBV19 and TRBJ2-5; no clear D gene. The CDR3 runs to 15 residues. The V end was cut by 3 bases, the J end by 0 bases, with 11 bases between. CDR1 and CDR2 from the germline V gene are LNHDA and SQIVND (reference sequence). The CDR3 bases are TGTGCCAGTAGTATGGCGACCTCTTACCAAGAGACCCAGTACTTC. This encodes CASSMATSYQETQYF.

CDR3: CATSILTYNEQFF. The CDR3 DNA reads TGTGCCACCAGCATTCTAACCTACAATGAGCAGTTCTTC. The chain joins TRBV15 to TRBJ2-1; D uncertain. The CDR3 consists of 13 residues. The V end was cut by 4 bases, the J end by 2 bases, with 6 bases between. Looked up from germline, CDR1 is LNHNV and CDR2 is YYDKDF (reference sequence).

CDR3 region: CASSLDRRPGELFF. In DNA, the CDR3 is TGTGCCAGCAGCTTAGATAGGCGGCCCGGGGAGCTGTTTTTT. The rearrangement links TRBV7-9 to TRBJ2-2, with D uncertain. V was cut by 1 base and J by 6 bases, with 9 bases left in between. Per germline, CDR1 SEHNR and CDR2 FQNEAQ (reference sequence). There are 14 residues in the CDR3.

This clone was seen a single time. V and J are TRBV13 and TRBJ2-5; the D is unclear. V lost 3 bases to trimming and J lost 5 bases, with 10 bases between them. Germline lookup yields CDR1 PRHDT and CDR2 FYEKMQ (reference sequence). This CDR3 has 13 amino acids. CDR3 protein: CASSFTLSETQYF. Here the CDR3 DNA reads TGTGCCAGCAGCTTTACTTTATCGGAGACCCAGTACTTC. The full variable domain, rest sourced from reference TRBV13 and TRBJ2-5, is AAGVIQSPRHLIKEKRETATLKCYPIPRHDTVYWYQQGPGQDPQFLISFYEKMQSDKGSIPDRFSAQQFSDYHSELNMSSLELGDSALYFCASSFTLSETQYFGPGTRLLVL.

This clone occurred once. The V and J genes are TRBV6-6 and TRBJ2-5, with D possibly TRBD2 on 6 matching bases. The CDR3 has 15 residues. Germline values: CDR1 MNHNY, CDR2 SVGAGI (reference sequence). The V and J ends lost 0 bases and 4 bases respectively, with 12 bases between them. The CDR3: CASSYSTGGGETQYF. CDR3 DNA sequence: TGTGCCAGCAGTTACTCGACCGGGGGAGGAGAGACCCAGTACTTC.

This sequence joins TRBV9 and TRBJ1-5; D is uncertain. Germline V gene sequence: CDR1 SGDLS, CDR2 YYNGEE. The CDR3 has 11 residues. V was pared by 2 bases and J by 7 bases, with 4 bases between. CDR3 residues: CASSVEQPQHF. In DNA, the CDR3 is TGTGCCAGCAGCGTCGAACAGCCCCAGCATTTT.

The chain's CDR3 is CASTPKAGAITDTQYF. The CDR3 DNA is TGCGCCAGCACCCCAAAAGCGGGTGCAATCACAGATACGCAGTATTTT. The genes are TRBV4-1 and TRBJ2-3, with TRBD2 as a possible D gene (6 bases). With 7 bases removed from V and 2 bases from J, the gap between germline ends came to 19 bases. Per germline, CDR1 MGHRA and CDR2 YSYEKL. CDR3 length equals 16 residues.

The chain links TRBV6-1 to TRBJ1-2; D remains unclear. The CDR3 spans 15 residues. With 0 bases removed from V and 3 bases from J, the gap between germline ends came to 11 bases. The germline CDR1 and CDR2 sequences are MNHNS and SASEGT. The CDR3 bases are TGTGCCAGCAGTGAAGCTCAGGCCAGGTACTATGGCTACACCTTC. It is translated as CASSEAQARYYGYTF.

CDR3 nucleotides: TGTGCCAGCAGCTTGGTTCTCCATAGTGGCTACACCTTC. Its translation is CASSLVLHSGYTF. The gene calls are TRBV5-8 and TRBJ1-2; no firm D call. Trimming shortened V by 0 bases and J by 7 bases, and 10 bases separated the two germline ends. This CDR3 is built from 13 residues. Germline CDR1 is SGHTS and CDR2 is YDEGEE.

The chain couples TRBV29-1 to TRBJ2-1, with 16 bases matching TRBD2. CDR1 is SQVTM and CDR2 is ANQGSEA in the germline V gene. The CDR3 contains 14 residues. V gave up 8 bases and J gave up 7 bases; unmatched junction bases: 5. The CDR3 spells CSNGTSGGENEQFF. CDR3 coding DNA: TGCAGCAATGGGACTAGCGGGGGGGAAAATGAGCAGTTCTTC.